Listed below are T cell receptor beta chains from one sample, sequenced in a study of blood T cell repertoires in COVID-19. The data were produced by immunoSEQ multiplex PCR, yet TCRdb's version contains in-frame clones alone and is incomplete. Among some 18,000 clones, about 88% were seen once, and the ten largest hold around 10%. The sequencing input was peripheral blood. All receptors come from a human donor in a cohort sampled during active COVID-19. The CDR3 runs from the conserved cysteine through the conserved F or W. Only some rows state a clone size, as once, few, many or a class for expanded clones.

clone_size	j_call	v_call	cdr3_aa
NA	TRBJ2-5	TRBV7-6	CASSLVRGRETQYF
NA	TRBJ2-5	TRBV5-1	CASSLGLTQETQYF
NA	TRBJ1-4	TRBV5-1	CASSLAQQGANEKLFF
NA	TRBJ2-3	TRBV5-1	CASSPTGVADTQYF
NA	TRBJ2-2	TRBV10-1	CASSEHGDTGELFF
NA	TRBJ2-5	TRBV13	CASSWGRTRAGQTQYF
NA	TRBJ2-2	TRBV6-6	CASSYSRTGELFF
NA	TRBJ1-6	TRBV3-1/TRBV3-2	CASSQGAGALNSPLHF
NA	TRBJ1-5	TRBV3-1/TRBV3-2	CASSQQTGRVPQHF
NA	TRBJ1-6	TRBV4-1	CASSQARDTNNSPLHF
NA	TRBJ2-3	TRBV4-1	CASSHEMMRGSTDTQYF
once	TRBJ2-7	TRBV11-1	CASSPYSRTGYEQYF
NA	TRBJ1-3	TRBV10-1	CASRGMTGTGNTIYF
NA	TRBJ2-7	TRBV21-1	CASSKSVPGWFYEQYF
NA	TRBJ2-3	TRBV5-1	CASSSGQPSTDTQYF
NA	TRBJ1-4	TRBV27	CASQRSATNEKLFF
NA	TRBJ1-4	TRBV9	CASSGRDSLGEKLFF
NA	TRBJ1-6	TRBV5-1	CASSLRTGTDSPLHF
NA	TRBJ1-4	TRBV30	CAWSDDFGRSNEKLFF
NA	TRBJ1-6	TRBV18	CASSPSPIFRVYNSPLHF
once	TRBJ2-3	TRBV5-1	CASSYELRDRAYF
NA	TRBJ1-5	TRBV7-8	CASSKDRVQPQHF